The source of this T cell receptor (beta chain) is a study of regulatory T cells in long-lasting Graves disease. Findings of the study overall: Patients whose Graves' disease persisted exhibited lower TCR diversity than those newly diagnosed.

The time point here: newly diagnosed GD, antithyroid drugs for less than 3 months. TCR sequences were obtained from RNA taken from PBMCs. With respect to this clonotype: Its specificity is unknown.

Trimming left V 1 base short and J 1 base short, with 7 bases between. Germline loops: CDR1 DFQATT, CDR2 SNEGSKA (reference sequence). The CDR3 spans 13 residues. Arm-PCR of CDR3 regions and iRepertoire HTBI primers were the basis on which TCR beta libraries were built. TCRdb redid the calling of the multiplex PCR reads with MiXCR, one entry per CDR3 protein. This table holds roughly 510,000 distinct CDR3 sequences, approximately 16% found once. The sample was also reused in another study, on T cells in Graves' hyperthyroidism and ophthalmopathy.

The chain joins TRBV20-1 to TRBJ1-1; D remains ambiguous. This sequence was found in a man between 18 and 29 years old with Graves disease. The sequences come from peripheral blood mononuclear cells (PBMCs), collected at new diagnosis, from a patient treated with antithyroid drugs. The CDR3 coding sequence is TGCAGTGCTAGAGTGGGAGGGAACACTGAAGCTTTCTTT. Translating it yields CSARVGGNTEAFF.